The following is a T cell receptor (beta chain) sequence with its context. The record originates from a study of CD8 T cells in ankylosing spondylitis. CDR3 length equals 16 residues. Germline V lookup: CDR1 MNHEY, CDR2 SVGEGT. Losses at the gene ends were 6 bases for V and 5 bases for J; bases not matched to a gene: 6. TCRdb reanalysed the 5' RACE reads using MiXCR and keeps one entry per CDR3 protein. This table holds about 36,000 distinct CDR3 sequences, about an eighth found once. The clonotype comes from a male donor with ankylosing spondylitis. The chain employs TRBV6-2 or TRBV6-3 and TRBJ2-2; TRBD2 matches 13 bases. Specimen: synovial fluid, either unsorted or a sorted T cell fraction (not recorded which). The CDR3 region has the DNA TGTGCCAGCAGCCTCGGACTAGCGGGGGAGACCGGGGAGCTGTTTTTT. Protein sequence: CASSLGLAGETGELFF.